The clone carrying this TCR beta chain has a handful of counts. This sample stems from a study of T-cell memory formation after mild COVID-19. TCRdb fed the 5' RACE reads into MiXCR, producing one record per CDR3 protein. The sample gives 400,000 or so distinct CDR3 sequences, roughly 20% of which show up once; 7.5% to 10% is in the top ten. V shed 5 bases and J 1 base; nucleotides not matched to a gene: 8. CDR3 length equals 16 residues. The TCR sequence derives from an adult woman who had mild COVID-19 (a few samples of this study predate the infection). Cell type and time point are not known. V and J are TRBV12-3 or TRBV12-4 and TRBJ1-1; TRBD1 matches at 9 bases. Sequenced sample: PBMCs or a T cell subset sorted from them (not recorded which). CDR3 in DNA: TGTGCCAGCAGTACCTCGGGGACAGGGTGGAACACTGAAGCTTTCTTT. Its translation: CASSTSGTGWNTEAFF.